Listed here are 14 T cell receptor beta chains from one sample, sequenced in a study of T cell clusters in autoimmune cytopenias. One tube held mixed TRB-A and TRB-B primer pools for touch-down PCR. From the multiplex PCR reads, TCRdb lists one entry per CDR3 protein and no DNA. The repertoire table contains 5,000 to 7,000 distinct CDR3 sequences. TRB was amplified from roughly 250 ng of peripheral blood genomic DNA per sample. The same sample was also studied in work on T cell repertoires in aging, cancer and after chemotherapy.

Sequences were obtained from peripheral blood. The receptors here all came from a human donor in good health.

This chain uses TRBV19 with TRBJ1-1; TCRdb's D call of TRBD1 is untestable without DNA. This CDR3 is 14 amino acids long. Germline CDR1 reads LNHDA; CDR2 reads SQIVND (reference sequence). CDR3 in amino acids: CASYRDRGNTEAFF.

The genes are TRBV7-9 and TRBJ2-3. This CDR3 has 12 amino acids. The germline CDR1 and CDR2 sequences are SEHNR and FQNEAQ (reference sequence). CDR3 loop: CASSISGDTQYF.

V usage is TRBV5-4 and J usage is TRBJ2-1; TCRdb returns TRBD2, unconfirmable since there is no DNA. CDR3 length: 16 residues. Germline V gene lookup returns CDR1 SGHNT and CDR2 YYREEE (reference sequence). The CDR3 sequence: CASSLGPSGPYGEQFF.

Measured by frequency, this clonotype is medium-sized. The genes are TRBV29-1 and TRBJ2-7; the D call from TCRdb, TRBD1, cannot be confirmed without DNA. CDR1 SQVTM and CDR2 ANQGSEA come from the germline V gene. The CDR3 extends over 13 amino acids. CDR3: CSVEFQGHYEQYF.

This chain joins TRBV7-9 and TRBJ2-5; TCRdb's D call, TRBD1, is unchecked because there is no DNA. This CDR3 has 16 residues. Germline loops: CDR1 SEHNR, CDR2 FQNEAQ (reference sequence). CDR3 sequence: CASSLELGEGLETQYF.

This rearrangement joins TRBV12-3 or TRBV12-4 to TRBJ2-3; TCRdb calls TRBD2, which cannot be checked without DNA. CDR3 size: 15 residues. The CDR3 protein is CASSLAGGLTDTQYF.

The J gene is TRBJ2-5, the V gene TRBV11-1. The CDR3 totals 13 residues. Germline V gene sequence: CDR1 SGHAT, CDR2 FQDESV (reference sequence). The CDR3 loop reads CASSLGPAETQYF.

V usage is TRBV13 and J usage is TRBJ2-1; without DNA, the TCRdb call of TRBD2 cannot be checked. The germline V gene encodes CDR1 PRHDT and CDR2 FYEKMQ (reference sequence). This CDR3 has 16 amino acids. CDR3 residues: CASSARGLKVEGEQFF.

The chain links TRBV18 to TRBJ2-2; TCRdb picks TRBD2, but there is no DNA to check that call. The V gene's germline CDR1 is KGHSH and CDR2 LQKENI. The CDR3 contains 14 residues. The CDR3: CASSPRARTGELFF.

This chain links TRBV5-6 with TRBJ2-5; TCRdb's assignment of TRBD1 cannot be checked, as there is no DNA. CDR3 length equals 16 residues. CDR1 is SGHDT and CDR2 is YYEEEE in the germline V gene. The CDR3 spells CASSLGTGGYQETQYF.

The CDR3: CATLGTSGEIASTDTQYF. The V gene is TRBV18, the J gene TRBJ2-3; TCRdb indicates TRBD2, and absent DNA this call remains unverified. CDR3 length: 18 amino acids. Germline CDR1 KGHSH, CDR2 LQKENI.

J is TRBJ2-7 and V is TRBV6-1; the TCRdb call, TRBD1, lacks DNA for checking. This CDR3 spans 15 amino acids. The V gene's germline CDR1 is MNHNS and CDR2 SASEGT. CDR3 protein: CASRTSTGYFYEQYF.

CDR3: CASSALQGVEAYEQYF. The gene calls are TRBV19 and TRBJ2-7; TCRdb indicates TRBD1, and absent DNA this call remains unverified. Germline V gives CDR1 LNHDA, CDR2 SQIVND (reference sequence). The CDR3 length is 16 residues.

The rearrangement uses TRBV7-9 and TRBJ2-7; checking the TCRdb D call of TRBD2 is not possible without DNA. The CDR3 extends over 15 amino acids. CDR1 is SEHNR, CDR2 FQNEAQ, per germline (reference sequence). The CDR3 reads CASSSGTSGGYEQYF.